This TCR beta chain stems from a study of OX40 agonist ivuxolimab in advanced cancers. The CDR3 runs to 16 residues. The V gene lost 5 bases and the J gene lost 2 bases, with 17 bases spanning the gap. Germline-derived CDR1 and CDR2 are LNHDA and SQIVND (reference sequence). The repertoire was sequenced with immunoSEQ multiplex PCR; TCRdb's copy has only in-frame clones and lacks some. The data show about 49,000 clones, approximately 86% seen once. J is TRBJ2-3 and V is TRBV19; D is perhaps TRBD1 (6 bases). The sample was CD4+ or CD8+ T cells sorted from blood, taken in a trial of the OX40 agonist ivuxolimab. The origin of this receptor is an adult with an advanced solid tumor such as melanoma, head and neck, liver or kidney cancer. CDR3 DNA sequence: TGTGCCAGTAGTTTACCGGGACAACATTACACAGATACGCAGTATTTT. This gives the protein CASSLPGQHYTDTQYF.